Listed here is a single T cell receptor beta chain. Here immunoSEQ multiplex PCR was the method, and the copy in TCRdb shows in-frame clones only, minus some. Here the sample spans some 23,000 clones, around 85% being singletons. The V gene end was trimmed by 4 bases and the J gene end by 5 bases; junction bases not matched to a gene: 9. The CDR3 totals 15 residues. The germline CDR1 and CDR2 sequences are SGHDN and FVKESK. The data stem from a study of blood T cell repertoires in COVID-19. Across the study: T cells, B-cell-depleted T cells, or PBMCs provided the cDNA or gDNA that served as material.

The sample was peripheral blood. The chain recombines TRBV14 with TRBJ1-2; 8 bases match TRBD1. The receptor comes from an elderly woman with acute or convalescent COVID-19. DNA for the CDR3: TGTGCCAGCAGCCCTCGACAGGGGCTGGGGTATGGCTACACCTTC. It codes for CASSPRQGLGYGYTF.